The 22 T cell receptor beta chains below all came from one sample that was sequenced in a study of shared clonotypes between healthy human individuals. The naive CD8 population came from CD45RO-negative cells selected for CCR7, without terminally differentiated effector memory CD45RA+ cells. The table came from immunoSEQ multiplex PCR; TCRdb's copy has only in-frame clones and leaves some out. The sample lists hundreds of thousands of clones, 92% seen once, with approximately 25% in the top ten. Source material: naive CD8+ T cells sorted from blood. The receptors here all came from a man aged 30-40 years in good health.

V usage is TRBV29-1 and J usage is TRBJ2-1, with 8 nucleotides matching TRBD2. V lost 6 bases to trimming and J lost 9 bases; unmatched junction nucleotides: 16. Germline V lookup: CDR1 SQVTM, CDR2 ANQGSEA. CDR3 length: 15 amino acids. The CDR3 DNA sequence: TGCAGCGTCGAAATCCTGGGACTAGAAAAGGGTGAGCAGTTCTTC. Translating it yields CSVEILGLEKGEQFF.

This clone showed up just once. J is TRBJ2-7 and V is TRBV19, with D maybe TRBD1 (6 bases). The V gene's germline CDR1 is LNHDA and CDR2 SQIVND (reference sequence). The CDR3 extends over 12 amino acids. Trimming cost V 7 bases and J 6 bases, with 13 bases left between them. CDR3 residues: CASTPQGFEQYF. The CDR3 DNA reads TGTGCCAGTACCCCACAGGGATTCGAGCAGTACTTC.

The chain has TRBV6-6 and TRBJ1-4, with TRBD1 as a possible D gene (5 bases). The CDR3 sequence is 13 residues long. Per the germline V gene, CDR1 is MNHNY and CDR2 is SVGAGI (reference sequence). The germline V and J ends were trimmed by 8 bases and 5 bases, with 12 bases remaining between them. The CDR3 reads CASRPYRNEKLFF. The CDR3 region has the DNA TGTGCCAGCCGACCGTACAGGAATGAAAAACTGTTTTTT.

The rearrangement links TRBV5-1 to TRBJ2-7; TRBD2 aligns across 11 bases. The V segment lost 4 bases and the J segment 2 bases; nucleotides outside the gene matches: 2. This CDR3 comprises 14 residues. The V gene's germline CDR1 is SGHRS and CDR2 YFSETQ. CDR3 sequence reads: CASSLSGRAYEQYF. The CDR3 DNA sequence: TGCGCCAGCAGCCTTAGCGGGAGGGCCTACGAGCAGTACTTC.

The gene calls are TRBV7-3 and TRBJ2-7, with a weak D call TRBD1 (6 bases). Germline V gene data show CDR1 as SGHTA and CDR2 as FQGTGA. The V and J ends lost 1 base and 5 bases respectively, with 9 bases between them. The CDR3 has 13 amino acids. The CDR3 region has the DNA TGTGCCAGCAGCTTAAGCCCAGGGGACGAGCAGTACTTC. Amino acid sequence: CASSLSPGDEQYF. The complete variable domain, with remaining parts taken from reference TRBV7-3 and TRBJ2-7, reads GAGVSQTPSNKVTEKGKYVELRCDPISGHTALYWYRQSLGQGPEFLIYFQGTGAADDSGLPNDRFFAVRPEGSVSTLKIQRTERGDSAVYLCASSLSPGDEQYFGPGTRLTVT.

The V gene is TRBV30, the J gene TRBJ1-3; D unresolved. The CDR3 covers 14 residues. The ends were cut back, 0 bases at V and 1 base at J, with 7 bases in the middle. Germline values: CDR1 GTSNPN, CDR2 SVGIG (reference sequence). CDR3 sequence reads: CAWSVVESGNTIYF. CDR3 bases: TGTGCCTGGAGTGTAGTGGAGTCTGGAAACACCATATATTTT.

The sample holds a few counts of this clone. The chain uses TRBV7-2 and TRBJ2-7; D is unclear. Germline CDR1 SGHTA, CDR2 FQGNSA. Trimming removed 3 bases at V and 4 bases at J, with 16 bases between. The CDR3 contains 15 residues. The CDR3 sequence is CASSFDLSDGYEQYF. The CDR3 DNA reads TGTGCCAGCAGCTTCGACCTTTCTGACGGGTACGAGCAGTACTTC.

The V and J genes are TRBV18 and TRBJ2-2, with D possibly called TRBD1 or TRBD2 (6 bases each). Germline loops: CDR1 KGHSH, CDR2 LQKENI. Trimming cost V 0 bases and J 5 bases, with 19 bases left between them. The CDR3 is 18 residues long. The CDR3 nucleotides are TGTGCCAGCTCACCACCCCCCTGGGGGGCCAGGGAGACCGGGGAGCTGTTTTTT. It codes for CASSPPPWGARETGELFF.

Details on this clone: The sample has other DNA sequences that encode this CDR3 too. The gene calls are TRBV6-1 and TRBJ2-7; perhaps TRBD1 as D (6 bases). The CDR3 sequence is 14 residues long. The V and J ends lost 4 bases and 2 bases respectively, with 12 bases between them. Per the germline V gene, CDR1 is MNHNS and CDR2 is SASEGT. CDR3 region: CASSVGGPPYEQYF. The CDR3 DNA reads TGTGCCAGCAGTGTTGGGGGCCCACCCTACGAGCAGTACTTC.

Written as DNA, the CDR3 is TGTGCCAGCAGCCAGAGCGGGAGTTACAATGAGCAGTTCTTC. This gives the protein CASSQSGSYNEQFF. This rearrangement joins TRBV7-9 to TRBJ2-1; 8 bases map to TRBD2. The V segment lost 5 bases and the J segment 4 bases; nucleotides outside the gene matches: 4. This CDR3 is built from 14 residues. CDR1 is SEHNR and CDR2 is FQNEAQ in the germline V gene (reference sequence).

V and J are TRBV2 and TRBJ2-1; 8 bases agree with TRBD1. The J segment lost 5 bases and the V segment lost 11 bases, leaving 14 bases of the junction unmatched. The CDR3 covers 15 residues. Germline V lookup: CDR1 SNHLY, CDR2 FYNNEI. DNA of the CDR3: TGTGCCGAGGTAGGAGGACAGGGCGTCCACAATGAGCAGTTCTTC. Translation: CAEVGGQGVHNEQFF.

V usage is TRBV7-9 and J usage is TRBJ1-1; possible D gene TRBD1, 6 bases. Trimming stripped 3 bases from V and 1 base from J, with 15 bases between. The CDR3 extends over 16 amino acids. Germline assignment: CDR1 SEHNR and CDR2 FQNEAQ (reference sequence). The CDR3 bases are TGTGCCAGCAGCTTCGGGGACACGAATTCGAACACTGAAGCTTTCTTT. Translated: CASSFGDTNSNTEAFF.

The chain combines TRBV4-1 with TRBJ2-2; 13 bases fit TRBD2. V lost 4 bases to trimming and J lost 4 bases; unmatched junction nucleotides: 3. This CDR3 region has 16 residues. CDR1 is MGHRA and CDR2 is YSYEKL in the germline V gene. CDR3 bases: TGCGCCAGCAGCCCCGGACTAGCGGGAGTCACCGGGGAGCTGTTTTTT. It codes for CASSPGLAGVTGELFF.

This clone has more than one count but fewer than ten. Here the CDR3 DNA reads TGTGCCAGCAGCTTTTCGGCGGCAGCTTATTCCTACGAGCAGTACTTC. Amino acids: CASSFSAAAYSYEQYF. The chain is built from TRBV5-4 and TRBJ2-7; D remains unclear. Germline values: CDR1 SGHNT, CDR2 YYREEE (reference sequence). V dropped 2 bases and J dropped 1 base, with 16 bases sitting between them. The CDR3 length is 16 residues. Supplemented by reference TRBV5-4 and TRBJ2-7, the full variable domain reads ETGVTQSPTHLIKTRGQQVTLRCSSQSGHNTVSWYQQALGQGPQFIFQYYREEENGRGNFPPRFSGLQFPNYSSELNVNALELDDSALYLCASSFSAAAYSYEQYFGPGTRLTVT.

This chain uses TRBV11-3 with TRBJ2-1, with 11 nucleotides matching TRBD2. J gave up 0 bases and V 5 bases, and 6 bases lay outside the gene matches. The CDR3 loop spans 17 amino acids. Germline lookup yields CDR1 SGHNT and CDR2 YENEEA. The DNA of the CDR3 is TGTGCCAGCAGCCCTCGAACTAGCGGGAGCTCCTACAATGAGCAGTTCTTC. This translates into CASSPRTSGSSYNEQFF.

This chain connects TRBV27 to TRBJ2-7, with TRBD1 identical over 11 bases. The CDR3 has 15 amino acids. V shed 5 bases, J shed 2 bases, and the junction held 5 bases outside the gene matches. Per the germline V gene, CDR1 is MNHEY and CDR2 is SMNVEV (reference sequence). The CDR3 bases are TGTGCCAGCAGTGGCCCGGGACAGGGGGCCTACGAGCAGTACTTC. Amino acids: CASSGPGQGAYEQYF.

CDR3: CASSQGIVDEQYF. As DNA, the CDR3 is TGTGCCAGCAGCCAAGGGATTGTGGACGAGCAGTACTTC. V and J are TRBV14 and TRBJ2-7, with D unresolved. The CDR3 loop spans 13 amino acids. Germline V gene data show CDR1 as SGHDN and CDR2 as FVKESK. The V end was cut by 1 base, the J end by 5 bases, with 9 bases between.

This clone was counted once. V is TRBV10-3 and J is TRBJ2-3; 10 bases match TRBD2. The germline gives CDR1 ENHRY, CDR2 SYGVKD. This CDR3 has 16 amino acids. The junction had 6 bases not matched to a gene; V was cut back by 1 base and J by 5 bases. The CDR3 reads CAISEFPSGRGDTQYF. The DNA of the CDR3 is TGTGCCATCAGTGAGTTTCCTAGCGGGAGAGGAGATACGCAGTATTTT.

This chain uses TRBV18 with TRBJ2-7; D is possibly TRBD1 or TRBD2 (6 bases each). Germline V CDR1 and CDR2: KGHSH, LQKENI. This CDR3 region has 15 residues. The ends were cut back, 0 bases at V and 5 bases at J, with 14 bases in the middle. The CDR3 loop reads CASSPPAGGFNEQYF. CDR3 DNA: TGTGCCAGCTCACCACCGGCCGGGGGCTTCAACGAGCAGTACTTC.

The chain is built from TRBV27 and TRBJ1-4; the D is unclear. Trimming stripped 3 bases from V and 0 bases from J, with 20 bases between. Germline CDR1 reads MNHEY; CDR2 reads SMNVEV (reference sequence). The CDR3 is made up of 19 amino acids. The CDR3 protein is CASSFLVLGSLPTNEKLFF. CDR3 in DNA: TGTGCCAGCAGTTTTCTTGTTTTGGGGTCCCTACCAACTAATGAAAAACTGTTTTTT.

The chain joins TRBV27 to TRBJ2-6; TRBD1 might be the D (6 bases). CDR3 size: 15 residues. V shed 5 bases and J shed 0 bases, with 8 bases lying between them. Germline loops: CDR1 MNHEY, CDR2 SMNVEV (reference sequence). The DNA for the CDR3 is TGTGCCAGCAGTCCAGGGGTCTCTGGGGCCAACGTCCTGACTTTC. Its protein is CASSPGVSGANVLTF. Looking up the rest from reference TRBV27 and TRBJ2-6 gives the full variable domain: EAQVTQNPRYLITVTGKKLTVTCSQNMNHEYMSWYRQDPGLGLRQIYYSMNVEVTDKGDVPEGYKVSRKEKRNFPLILESPSPNQTSLYFCASSPGVSGANVLTFGAGSRLTVL.

Here the CDR3 reads CASSQEAGDPYEQYF. CDR3 nucleotides: TGTGCCAGCAGCCAAGAAGCAGGGGACCCCTACGAGCAGTACTTC. The genes are TRBV14 and TRBJ2-7; a possible D gene is TRBD1 (6 bases). The CDR3 is 15 residues long. Per germline, CDR1 SGHDN and CDR2 FVKESK. Trimming stripped 0 bases from V and 2 bases from J, with 11 bases between. The whole variable domain, filled in from reference TRBV14 and TRBJ2-7, reads EAGVTQFPSHSVIEKGQTVTLRCDPISGHDNLYWYRRVMGKEIKFLLHFVKESKQDESGMPNNRFLAERTGGTYSTLKVQPAELEDSGVYFCASSQEAGDPYEQYFGPGTRLTVT.